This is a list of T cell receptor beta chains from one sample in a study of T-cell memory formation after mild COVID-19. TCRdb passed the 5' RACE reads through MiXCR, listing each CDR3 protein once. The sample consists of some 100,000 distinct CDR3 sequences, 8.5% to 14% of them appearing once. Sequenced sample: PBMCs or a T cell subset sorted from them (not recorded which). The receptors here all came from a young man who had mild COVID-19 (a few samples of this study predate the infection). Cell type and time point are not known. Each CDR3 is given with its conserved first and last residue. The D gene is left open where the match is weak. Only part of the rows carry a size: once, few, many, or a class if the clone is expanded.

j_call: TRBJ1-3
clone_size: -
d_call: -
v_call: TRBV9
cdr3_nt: TGTGCCAGCAGCGCGAACACAGGGTCCGGAAACACCATATATTTT
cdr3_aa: CASSANTGSGNTIYF

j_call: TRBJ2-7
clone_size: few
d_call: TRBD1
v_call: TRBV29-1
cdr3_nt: TGCAGCGTTGAGGGACAGGAAACCTACGAGCAGTACTTC
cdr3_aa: CSVEGQETYEQYF

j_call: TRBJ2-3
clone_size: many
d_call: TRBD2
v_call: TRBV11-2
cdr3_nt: TGTGCCAGCAGATACCCTAGCGGGGGGGAGATCTCTACGCAGTATTTT
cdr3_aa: CASRYPSGGEISTQYF

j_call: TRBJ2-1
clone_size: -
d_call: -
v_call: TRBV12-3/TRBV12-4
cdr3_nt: TGTGCCAGCAGTTCCACTCTGGGACTCAATGAGCAGTTCTTC
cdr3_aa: CASSSTLGLNEQFF

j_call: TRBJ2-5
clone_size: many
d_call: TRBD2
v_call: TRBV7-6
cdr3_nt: TGTGCCAGCAGCGAAGGACTAGTTGTAGAGACCCAGTACTTC
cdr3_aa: CASSEGLVVETQYF

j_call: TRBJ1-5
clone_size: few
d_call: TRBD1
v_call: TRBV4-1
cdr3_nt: TGCGCCAGCAGCCAAGAGGGGACAGGGCGGCAGCCCCAGCATTTT
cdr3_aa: CASSQEGTGRQPQHF

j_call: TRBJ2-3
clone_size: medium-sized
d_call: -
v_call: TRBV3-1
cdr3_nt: TGTGCCAGCAGCCAACTAACTTGGGAGGGACAGGGCTTAGCGGGGTCCACAGATACGCAGTATTTT
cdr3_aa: CASSQLTWEGQGLAGSTDTQYF

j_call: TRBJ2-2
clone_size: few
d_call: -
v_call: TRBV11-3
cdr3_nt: TGTGCCAGCAGCTTACGGCAGGGGAGTTCCGGGGAGCTGTTTTTT
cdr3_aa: CASSLRQGSSGELFF

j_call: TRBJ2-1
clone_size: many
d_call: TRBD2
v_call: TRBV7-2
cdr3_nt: TGTGCCAGCAGCCCTATAGCGGGGGGGTCCTACAATGAGCAGTTCTTC
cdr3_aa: CASSPIAGGSYNEQFF

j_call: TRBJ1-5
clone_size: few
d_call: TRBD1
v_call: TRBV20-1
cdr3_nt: TGCAGTGCCAGACGAGGGGGCGAGGAGCCCCAGCATTTT
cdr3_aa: CSARRGGEEPQHF

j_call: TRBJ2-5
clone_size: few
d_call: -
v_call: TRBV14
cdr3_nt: TGTGCCAGCAGCCAAGTGCGGGCGGGCCAAGAGACCCAGTACTTC
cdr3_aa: CASSQVRAGQETQYF

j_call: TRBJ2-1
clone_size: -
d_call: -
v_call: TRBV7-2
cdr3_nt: TGTGCCAGCAGCGTGGGACCACAGGGCAATGAGCAGTTCTTC
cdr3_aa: CASSVGPQGNEQFF

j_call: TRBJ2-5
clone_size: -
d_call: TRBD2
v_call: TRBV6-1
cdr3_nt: TGTGCCAGCACCTACCTTAGCGGGGAACAAGAGACCCAGTACTTC
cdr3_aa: CASTYLSGEQETQYF

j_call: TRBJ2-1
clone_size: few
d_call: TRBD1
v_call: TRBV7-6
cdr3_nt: TGTGCCAGCAGCCCTGACAGGGATTACAATGAGCAGTTCTTC
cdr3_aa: CASSPDRDYNEQFF

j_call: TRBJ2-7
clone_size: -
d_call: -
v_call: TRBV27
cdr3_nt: TGTGCCAGCAGTTTAGTCAGGGGAGGTTACGAGCAGTACTTC
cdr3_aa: CASSLVRGGYEQYF

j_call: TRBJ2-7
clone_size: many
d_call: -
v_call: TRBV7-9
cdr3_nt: TGTGCCAGCAGCTTAGAGCCAACGAAAGCCTACGAGCAGTACTTC
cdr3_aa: CASSLEPTKAYEQYF

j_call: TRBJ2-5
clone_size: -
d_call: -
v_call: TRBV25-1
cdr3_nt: TGTGCCAGCAGTGAATATAGCCCACAGGTCCTACAAGAGACCCAGTACTTC
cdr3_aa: CASSEYSPQVLQETQYF

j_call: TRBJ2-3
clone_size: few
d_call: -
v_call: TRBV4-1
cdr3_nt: TGCGCCAGCAGCCAAGTAGGGGGACTACTGGGCACAGATACGCAGTATTTT
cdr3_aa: CASSQVGGLLGTDTQYF

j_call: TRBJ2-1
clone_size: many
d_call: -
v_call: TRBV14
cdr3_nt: TGTGCCAGCAGCCAGGGACCCTGGGGCGATGAGCAGTTCTTC
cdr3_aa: CASSQGPWGDEQFF

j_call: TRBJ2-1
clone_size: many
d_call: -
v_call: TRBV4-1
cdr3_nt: TGCGCCAGCAGCCAAATGGGAGGGACAAGCTCCTACAATGAGCAGTTCTTC
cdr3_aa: CASSQMGGTSSYNEQFF

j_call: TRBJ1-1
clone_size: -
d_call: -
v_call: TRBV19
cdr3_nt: TGTGCCAGTAGGGTTGGGGGGACTGAAGCTTTCTTT
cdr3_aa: CASRVGGTEAFF

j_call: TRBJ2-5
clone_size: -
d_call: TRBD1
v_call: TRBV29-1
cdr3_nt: TGCAGCGTTGTCTCACGGACAGGGGCTTACCAAGAGACCCAGTACTTC
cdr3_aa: CSVVSRTGAYQETQYF

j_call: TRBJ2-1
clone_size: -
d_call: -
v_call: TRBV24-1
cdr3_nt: TGTGCCACCAGTGATACCTACAATGAGCAGTTCTTC
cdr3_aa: CATSDTYNEQFF

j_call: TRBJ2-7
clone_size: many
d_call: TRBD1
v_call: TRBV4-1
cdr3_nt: TGCGCCAGCAGCTGGAAACAGGGGAGTGACGAGCAGTACTTC
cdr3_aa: CASSWKQGSDEQYF

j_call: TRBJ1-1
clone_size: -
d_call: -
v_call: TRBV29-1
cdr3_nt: TGCAGCGTCGATAACTCAGGGGCGCCGGGCACTGAAGCTTTCTTT
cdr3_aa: CSVDNSGAPGTEAFF

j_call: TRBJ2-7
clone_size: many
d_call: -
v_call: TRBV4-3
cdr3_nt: TGCGCCAGCAGCCAAGTGGGTGGGGCCTTACGCGAGCAGTACTTC
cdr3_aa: CASSQVGGALREQYF

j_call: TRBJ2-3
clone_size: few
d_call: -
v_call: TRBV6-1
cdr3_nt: TGTGCCAGCAGTGAAGCAGTCGCTTTTCCGGATACGCAGTATTTT
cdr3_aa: CASSEAVAFPDTQYF

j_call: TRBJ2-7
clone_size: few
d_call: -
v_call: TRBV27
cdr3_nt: TGTGCCAGCTCCCCGGGGGGGACAGGGCCATACGAGCAGTACTTC
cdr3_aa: CASSPGGTGPYEQYF

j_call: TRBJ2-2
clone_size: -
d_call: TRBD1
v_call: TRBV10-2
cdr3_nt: TGCGCCAGCAGTCCACACAGGGGAGTGAACACCGGGGAGCTGTTTTTT
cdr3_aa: CASSPHRGVNTGELFF

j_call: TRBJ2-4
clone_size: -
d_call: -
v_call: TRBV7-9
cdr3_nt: TGTGCCAGCAGCTGGGGGCAGGACAAAAACATTCAGTACTTC
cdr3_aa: CASSWGQDKNIQYF

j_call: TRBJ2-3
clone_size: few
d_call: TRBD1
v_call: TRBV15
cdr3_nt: TGTGCCACCAACGACAGGGGCACCACAGATACGCAGTATTTT
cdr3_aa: CATNDRGTTDTQYF

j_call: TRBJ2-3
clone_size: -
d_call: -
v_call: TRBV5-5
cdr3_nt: TGTGCCAGCAGCTTGATGGGGGGCACAGATACGCAGTATTTT
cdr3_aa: CASSLMGGTDTQYF

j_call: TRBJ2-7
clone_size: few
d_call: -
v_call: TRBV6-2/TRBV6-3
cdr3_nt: TGTGCCAGCAGCCCCCGGACTTTCCCCTATTTCGAGCAGTACTTC
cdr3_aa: CASSPRTFPYFEQYF

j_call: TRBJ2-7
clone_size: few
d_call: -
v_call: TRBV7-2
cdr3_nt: TGTGCCAGCAGCTCCAAACCCGTCGCGAGCTACGAGCAGTACTTC
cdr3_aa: CASSSKPVASYEQYF

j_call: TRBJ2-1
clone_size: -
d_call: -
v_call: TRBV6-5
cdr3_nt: TGTGCCAGCAGTTACTCTTTTGAGGCGGGGCAGAATGAGCAGTTCTTC
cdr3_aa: CASSYSFEAGQNEQFF

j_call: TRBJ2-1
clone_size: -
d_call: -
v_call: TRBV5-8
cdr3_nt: TGTGCCAGCAGCTTAGGGGTAGCCCCCAACTCCTACAATGAGCAGTTCTTC
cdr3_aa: CASSLGVAPNSYNEQFF

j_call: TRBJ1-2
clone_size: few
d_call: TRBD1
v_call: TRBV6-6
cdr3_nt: TGTGCCAGCAGTTACCTGGGACAGGGGGCTAGTGGCTACACCTTC
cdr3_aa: CASSYLGQGASGYTF

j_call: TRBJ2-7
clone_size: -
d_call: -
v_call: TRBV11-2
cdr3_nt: TGTGCCAGCAGCTTAGTGGGCGGCTCCTACGAGCAGTACTTC
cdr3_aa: CASSLVGGSYEQYF

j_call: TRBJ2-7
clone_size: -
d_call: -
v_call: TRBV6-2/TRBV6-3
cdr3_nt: TGTGCCAGCAGTTACAGGCAGGGCCAGACCTACGAGCAGTACTTC
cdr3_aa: CASSYRQGQTYEQYF

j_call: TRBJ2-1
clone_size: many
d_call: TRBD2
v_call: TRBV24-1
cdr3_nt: TGTGCCACCAGTGACCTTAGCGGGGATGAGCAGTTCTTC
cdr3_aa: CATSDLSGDEQFF

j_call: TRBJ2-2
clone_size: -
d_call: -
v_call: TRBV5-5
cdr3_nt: TGTGCCAGCAGCTTGGCAAGCGGGCTTTCCTACACCGGGGAGCTGTTTTTT
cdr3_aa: CASSLASGLSYTGELFF

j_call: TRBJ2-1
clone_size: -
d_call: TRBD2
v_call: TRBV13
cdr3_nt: TGTGCCAGCAGCTTAGGAGGCGGACTAGCGGGGGGAAATGAGCAGTTCTTC
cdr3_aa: CASSLGGGLAGGNEQFF

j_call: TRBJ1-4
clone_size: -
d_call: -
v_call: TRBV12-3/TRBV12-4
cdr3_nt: TGTGCCAGCAGCGGTGAAAAACTGTTTTTT
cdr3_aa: CASSGEKLFF

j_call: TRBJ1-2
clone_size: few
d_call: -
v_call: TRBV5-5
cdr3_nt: TGTGCCAGCAGCTTCGTGGATGGCTACACCTTC
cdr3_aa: CASSFVDGYTF

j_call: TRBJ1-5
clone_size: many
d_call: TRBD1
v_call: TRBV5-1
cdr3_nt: TGCGCCAACCCAACAGGGGGCCATCAGCCCCAGCATTTT
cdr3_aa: CANPTGGHQPQHF

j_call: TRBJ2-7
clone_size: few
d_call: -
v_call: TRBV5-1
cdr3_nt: TGCGCCAGCACCGTTTCTTCGGGGAGGACCTACGAGCAGTACTTC
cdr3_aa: CASTVSSGRTYEQYF

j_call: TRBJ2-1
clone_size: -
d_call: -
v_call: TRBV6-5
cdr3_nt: TGTGCTACCGGGCGCAATGAGCAGTTCTTC
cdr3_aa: CATGRNEQFF

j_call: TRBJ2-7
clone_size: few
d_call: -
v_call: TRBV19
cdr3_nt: TGTGCCAGTAGTATCGAGGTTTTCTCCTACGAGCAGTACTTC
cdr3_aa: CASSIEVFSYEQYF

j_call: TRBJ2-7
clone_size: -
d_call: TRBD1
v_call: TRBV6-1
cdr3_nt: TGTGCCAGCCTGGGACAGGGGTACGAGCAGTACTTC
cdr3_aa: CASLGQGYEQYF

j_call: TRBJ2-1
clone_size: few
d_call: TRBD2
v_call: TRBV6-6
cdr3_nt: TGTGAGACTAGCGGGTACAATGAGCAGTTCTTC
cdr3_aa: CETSGYNEQFF

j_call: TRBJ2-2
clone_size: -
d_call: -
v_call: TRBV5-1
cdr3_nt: TGCGCCAGCAGCTTGGAGAATGGGGAGCTGTTTTTT
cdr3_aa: CASSLENGELFF

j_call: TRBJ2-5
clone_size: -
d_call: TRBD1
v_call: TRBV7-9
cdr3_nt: TGTGCCAGCGTGCCCGGACAGGGACGAGAGACCCAGTACTTC
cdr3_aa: CASVPGQGRETQYF

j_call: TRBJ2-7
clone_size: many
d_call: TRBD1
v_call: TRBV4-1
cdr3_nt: TGCGCCAGCCGCTCCCGGGGACAGGGCTCCTACGAGCAGTACTTC
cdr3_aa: CASRSRGQGSYEQYF